This T cell receptor (beta chain) was observed in a study of cytomegalovirus exposure and HLA in healthy donors. As concerns this clone: Its antigen remains unknown.

Study-level points and caveats: Within the data, a cluster of highly shared sequence variants was likely a sequencing artifact. While the bulk of TCR sequences proved rare, some public TCRs turned up in many donors. One later analysis reportedly identified an Asian-associated ancestry cluster that showed fewer N-insertions than the approximately 700-donor mean. Some V segments (TRBV6-2 and TRBV6-3 among them) were excluded as indistinguishable.

This PCR relied on a set of 60 Vbeta primers and 13 Jbeta primers. Produced via immunoSEQ multiplex PCR; TCRdb's table is partial and in-frame only. Of 150,000 to 200,000 clones listed, nearly 80% are singletons. V trimming: 4 bases; J trimming: 6 bases; junction bases outside the gene matches: 7. CDR1 LNHDA and CDR2 SQIVND come from the germline V gene (reference sequence). The CDR3 length is 15 residues. Sequencing input: PBMCs. This receptor was taken from a female donor in good health and CMV-seronegative. The chain links TRBV19 to TRBJ1-5; 9 bases match TRBD1. The CDR3 DNA reads as TGTGCCAGTAGTAGCGGGACAGGGACGGGTCAGCCCCAGCATTTT. This encodes CASSSGTGTGQPQHF.